This T cell receptor beta chain was observed in a study of patients and donors after allogeneic stem cell transplantation. CDR1 and CDR2 from the germline V gene are KGHSH and LQKENI. This CDR3 contains 14 residues. MiXCR was run by TCRdb on the RT-PCR reads, yielding one entry per CDR3 protein. The sample has under 200,000 distinct CDR3 sequences; about 29% are singletons. This clonotype was picked up a small number of times. Relative to the germline gene, one junction end is altered; a read error may explain this. Sequencing used blood, either unsorted or a sorted T cell fraction (not recorded which). The TCR was taken from a human donor who was either an allogeneic HSCT recipient or a stem cell or donor lymphocyte infusion donor (not recorded which). It is not recorded whose cells these are; they may come from a transplant donor. The V gene is TRBV18, the J gene TRBJ1-1, with D unresolved. As DNA, the CDR3 is TGTGCCAGCTTACCAACAAGCATGAACACTGAAGCTTTCTTT. It specifies CASLPTSMNTEAFF.